This entry concerns a single T cell receptor (beta chain). Its antigen is still unknown. Mixed chimerism was transient after nonmyeloablative marrow transplants from related graft donors. This specimen comes from a study of Tregs in tolerant kidney transplant recipients. Study-level results: Some patients' samples used different primers over time, so nucleotide sequences weren't comparable.

Measured with immunoSEQ multiplex PCR; TCRdb has only the in-frame clones, and not every one. The sample table includes some 29,000 clones. The sequence was obtained from a human patient who received a combined kidney and bone marrow transplant. The T cells may partly be graft donor cells. Sequencing was performed on CD4+ T cells from blood (PBMCs), taken 24 months after the transplant.

The sequenced part of the CDR3 DNA is TGTGCCAGCAGCTTAAATCCGGCGGGAGTAGATACG. It codes for CASSLNPAGVDT. The entire CDR3 is CASSLNPAGVDTQYF. This sequence joins TRBV7-2 and TRBJ2-3, with 7 positions matching TRBD2. Coverage ceases 3 residues before the CDR3 finishes, and the germline J gene fills in the end. V dropped 2 bases and J dropped 5; count of bases not matched to a gene: 7. Germline lookup yields CDR1 SGHTA and CDR2 FQGNSA. The CDR3 is 15 amino acids.